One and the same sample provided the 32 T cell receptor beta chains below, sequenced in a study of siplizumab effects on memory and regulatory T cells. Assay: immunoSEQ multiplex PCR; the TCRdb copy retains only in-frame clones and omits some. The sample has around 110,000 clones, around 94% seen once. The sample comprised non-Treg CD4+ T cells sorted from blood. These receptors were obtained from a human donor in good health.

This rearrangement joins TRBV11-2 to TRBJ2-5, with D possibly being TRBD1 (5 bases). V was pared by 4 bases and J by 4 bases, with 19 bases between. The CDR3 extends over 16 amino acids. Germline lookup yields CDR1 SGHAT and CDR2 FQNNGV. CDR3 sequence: CASSSPRTLWIETQYF. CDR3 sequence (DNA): TGTGCCAGCAGCTCCCCAAGGACATTATGGATAGAGACCCAGTACTTC. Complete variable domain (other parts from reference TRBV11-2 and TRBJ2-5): EAGVAQSPRYKIIEKRQSVAFWCNPISGHATLYWYQQILGQGPKLLIQFQNNGVVDDSQLPKDRFSAERLKGVDSTLKIQPAKLEDSAVYLCASSSPRTLWIETQYFGPGTRLLVL.

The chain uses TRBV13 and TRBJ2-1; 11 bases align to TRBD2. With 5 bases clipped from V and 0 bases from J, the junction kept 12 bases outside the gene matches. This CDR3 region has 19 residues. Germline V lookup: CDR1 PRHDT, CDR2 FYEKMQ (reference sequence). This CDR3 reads CASSGTWASGRFSYNEQFF. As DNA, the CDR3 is TGTGCCAGCAGCGGAACATGGGCTAGCGGGAGGTTCTCCTACAATGAGCAGTTCTTC.

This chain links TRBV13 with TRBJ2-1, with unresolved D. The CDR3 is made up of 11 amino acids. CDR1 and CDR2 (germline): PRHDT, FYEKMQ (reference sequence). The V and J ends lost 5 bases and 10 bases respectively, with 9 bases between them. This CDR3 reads CASSAYDEQFF. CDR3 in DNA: TGTGCCAGCAGCGCATACGACGAGCAGTTCTTC.

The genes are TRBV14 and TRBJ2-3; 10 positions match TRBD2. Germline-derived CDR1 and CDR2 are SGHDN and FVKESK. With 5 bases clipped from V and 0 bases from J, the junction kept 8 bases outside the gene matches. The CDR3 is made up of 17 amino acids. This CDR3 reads CASSSKRTSGSTDTQYF. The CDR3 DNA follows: TGTGCCAGCAGCTCCAAGAGGACTAGCGGAAGCACAGATACGCAGTATTTT.

The CDR3 bases are TGCGCCAGCAGCTTGGGACCCTACAATGAGCAGTTCTTC. As protein: CASSLGPYNEQFF. V usage is TRBV5-1 and J usage is TRBJ2-1; D is undetermined. The V end lost 0 bases, the J end lost 2 bases, and 3 bases lay between the germline ends. The CDR3 is 13 amino acids. Looked up from germline, CDR1 is SGHRS and CDR2 is YFSETQ.

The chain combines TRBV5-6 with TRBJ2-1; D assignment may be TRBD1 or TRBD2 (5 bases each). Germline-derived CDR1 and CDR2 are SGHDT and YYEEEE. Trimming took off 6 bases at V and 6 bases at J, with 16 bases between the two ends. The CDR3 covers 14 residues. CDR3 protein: CASTGPLWGNEQFF. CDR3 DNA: TGTGCCAGCACGGGACCCCTTTGGGGCAATGAGCAGTTCTTC.

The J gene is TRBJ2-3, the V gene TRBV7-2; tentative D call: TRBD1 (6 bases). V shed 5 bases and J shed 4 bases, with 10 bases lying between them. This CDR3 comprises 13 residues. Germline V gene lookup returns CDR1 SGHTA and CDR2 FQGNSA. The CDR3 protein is CASSVQGADTQYF. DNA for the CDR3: TGTGCCAGCAGCGTACAGGGTGCAGATACGCAGTATTTT.

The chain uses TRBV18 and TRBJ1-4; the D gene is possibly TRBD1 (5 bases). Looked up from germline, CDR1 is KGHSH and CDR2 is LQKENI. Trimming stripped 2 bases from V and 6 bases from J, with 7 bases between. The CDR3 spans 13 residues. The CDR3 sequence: CASSPMGDEKLFF. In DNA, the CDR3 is TGTGCCAGCTCACCAATGGGGGATGAAAAACTGTTTTTT.

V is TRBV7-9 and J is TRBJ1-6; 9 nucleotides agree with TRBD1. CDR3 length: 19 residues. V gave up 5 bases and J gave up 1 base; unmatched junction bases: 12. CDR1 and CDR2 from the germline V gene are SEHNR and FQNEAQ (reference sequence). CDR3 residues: CASSTAGTGPLSYNSPLHF. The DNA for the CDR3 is TGTGCCAGCAGCACAGCCGGGACAGGGCCGTTGTCCTATAATTCACCCCTCCACTTT.

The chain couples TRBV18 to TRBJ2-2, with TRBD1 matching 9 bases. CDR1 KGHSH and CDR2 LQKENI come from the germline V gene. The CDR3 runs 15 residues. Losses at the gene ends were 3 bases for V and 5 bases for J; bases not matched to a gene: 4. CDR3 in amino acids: CASSPGTGITGELFF. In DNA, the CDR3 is TGTGCCAGCTCACCCGGGACAGGGATTACCGGGGAGCTGTTTTTT. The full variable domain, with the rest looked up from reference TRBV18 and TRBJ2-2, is NAGVMQNPRHLVRRRGQEARLRCSPMKGHSHVYWYRQLPEEGLKFMVYLQKENIIDESGMPKERFSAEFPKEGPSILRIQQVVRGDSAAYFCASSPGTGITGELFFGEGSRLTVL.

CDR3 DNA sequence: TGTGCCAGCAGCCCGGATCAGGGCGGCGTCCTGACTTTC. Translating gives CASSPDQGGVLTF. V gene TRBV5-4 combines with J gene TRBJ2-6; D perhaps matches TRBD1 (5 bases). V gave up 4 bases and J gave up 12 bases, with 14 bases separating them. Germline V gene data show CDR1 as SGHNT and CDR2 as YYREEE (reference sequence). CDR3 length: 13 residues. The variable domain in full, completed from reference TRBV5-4 and TRBJ2-6, reads ETGVTQSPTHLIKTRGQQVTLRCSSQSGHNTVSWYQQALGQGPQFIFQYYREEENGRGNFPPRFSGLQFPNYSSELNVNALELDDSALYLCASSPDQGGVLTFGAGSRLTVL.

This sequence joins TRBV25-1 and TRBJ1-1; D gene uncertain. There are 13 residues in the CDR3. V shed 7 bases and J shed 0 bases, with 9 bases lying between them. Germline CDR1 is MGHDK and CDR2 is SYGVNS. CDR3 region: CASNKEMNTEAFF. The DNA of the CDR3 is TGTGCCAGCAACAAAGAAATGAACACTGAAGCTTTCTTT. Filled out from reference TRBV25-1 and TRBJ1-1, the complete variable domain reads EADIYQTPRYLVIGTGKKITLECSQTMGHDKMYWYQQDPGMELHLIHYSYGVNSTEKGDLSSESTVSRIRTEHFPLTLESARPSHTSQYLCASNKEMNTEAFFGQGTRLTVV.

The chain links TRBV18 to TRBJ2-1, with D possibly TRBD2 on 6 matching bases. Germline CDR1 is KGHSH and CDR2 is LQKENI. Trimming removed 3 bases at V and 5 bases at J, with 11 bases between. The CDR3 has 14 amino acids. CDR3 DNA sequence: TGTGCCAGCTCACCGTCCGGCGGGGACAATGAGCAGTTCTTC. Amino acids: CASSPSGGDNEQFF.

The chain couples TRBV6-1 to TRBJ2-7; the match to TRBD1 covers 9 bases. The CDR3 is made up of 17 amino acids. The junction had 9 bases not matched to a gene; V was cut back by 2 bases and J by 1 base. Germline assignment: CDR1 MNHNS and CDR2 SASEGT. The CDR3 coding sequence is TGTGCCAGCAGTGAATATACCGGGACAGGGACATCCTACGAGCAGTACTTC. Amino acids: CASSEYTGTGTSYEQYF.

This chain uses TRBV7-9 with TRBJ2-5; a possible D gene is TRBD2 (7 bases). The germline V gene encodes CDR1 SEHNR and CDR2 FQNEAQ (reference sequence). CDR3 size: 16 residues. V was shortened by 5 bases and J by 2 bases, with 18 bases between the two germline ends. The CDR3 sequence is CASSLSRRGPQETQYF. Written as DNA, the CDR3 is TGTGCCAGCAGCCTTTCCAGGCGGGGGCCGCAAGAGACCCAGTACTTC.

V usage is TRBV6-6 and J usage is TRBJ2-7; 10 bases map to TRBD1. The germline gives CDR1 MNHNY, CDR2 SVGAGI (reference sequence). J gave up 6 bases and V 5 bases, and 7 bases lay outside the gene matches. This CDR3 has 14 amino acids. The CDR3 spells CASSTGQGTGEQYF. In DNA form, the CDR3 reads TGTGCCAGCAGTACGGGACAGGGGACAGGCGAGCAGTACTTC.

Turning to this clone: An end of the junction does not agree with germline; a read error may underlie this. Here the CDR3 DNA reads TGTGCGAGTAAGGAAGCAGCCGGGGAGCTGTTTTTT. It translates to CASKEAAGELFF. This sequence joins TRBV19 and TRBJ2-2; D is unclear. CDR3 length: 12 residues. CDR1 LNHDA and CDR2 SQIVND come from the germline V gene (reference sequence).

CDR3 sequence reads: CASSLDLTSGRGTQYF. The DNA for the CDR3 is TGTGCCAGCAGTTTAGATTTAACTAGCGGGAGAGGGACCCAGTACTTC. V gene TRBV27 combines with J gene TRBJ2-5; 11 nucleotides align to TRBD2. The trim removed 2 bases at V and 7 bases at J, leaving 9 bases unmatched. The germline V gene has CDR1 MNHEY and CDR2 SMNVEV (reference sequence). The CDR3 loop spans 16 amino acids.

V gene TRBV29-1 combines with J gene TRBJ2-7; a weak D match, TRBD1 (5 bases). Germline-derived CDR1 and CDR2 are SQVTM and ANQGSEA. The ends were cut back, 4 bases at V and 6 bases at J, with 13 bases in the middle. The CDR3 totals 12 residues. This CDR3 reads CSVGRDEAEQYF. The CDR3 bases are TGCAGCGTTGGCAGGGATGAAGCCGAGCAGTACTTC.

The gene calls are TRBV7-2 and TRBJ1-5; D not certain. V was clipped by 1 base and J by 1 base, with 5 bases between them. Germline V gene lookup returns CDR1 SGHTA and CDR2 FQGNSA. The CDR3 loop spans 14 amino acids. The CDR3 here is CASSLDWSNQPQHF. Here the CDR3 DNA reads TGTGCCAGCAGCTTAGATTGGAGCAATCAGCCCCAGCATTTT.

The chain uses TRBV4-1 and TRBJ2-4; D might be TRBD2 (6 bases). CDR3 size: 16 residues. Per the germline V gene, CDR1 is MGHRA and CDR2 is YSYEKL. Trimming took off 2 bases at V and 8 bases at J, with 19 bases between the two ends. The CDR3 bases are TGCGCCAGCAGCCAAATATCCCCCGGGAGTAGGGACATTCAGTACTTC. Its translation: CASSQISPGSRDIQYF.

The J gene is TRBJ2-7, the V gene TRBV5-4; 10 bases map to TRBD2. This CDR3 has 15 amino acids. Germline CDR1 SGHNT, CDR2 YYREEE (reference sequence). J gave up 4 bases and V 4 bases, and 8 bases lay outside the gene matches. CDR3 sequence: CASSRVGTSVYEQYF. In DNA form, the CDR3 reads TGTGCCAGCAGCCGGGTGGGGACTAGCGTTTACGAGCAGTACTTC.

CDR3: CASSPTFTDTQYF. DNA for the CDR3: TGTGCCAGCAGTCCGACATTCACAGATACGCAGTATTTT. The V call is TRBV27, the J call TRBJ2-3; D is undetermined. The CDR3 is 13 amino acids. Germline V CDR1 and CDR2: MNHEY, SMNVEV (reference sequence). V dropped 5 bases and J dropped 2 bases, with 8 bases sitting between them.

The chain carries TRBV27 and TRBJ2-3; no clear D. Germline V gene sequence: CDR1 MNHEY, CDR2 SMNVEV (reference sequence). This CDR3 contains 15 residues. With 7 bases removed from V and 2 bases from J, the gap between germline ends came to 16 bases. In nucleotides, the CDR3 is TGTGCCAGCACCCGCTTGGGTCAGGCCACAGATACGCAGTATTTT. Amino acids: CASTRLGQATDTQYF.

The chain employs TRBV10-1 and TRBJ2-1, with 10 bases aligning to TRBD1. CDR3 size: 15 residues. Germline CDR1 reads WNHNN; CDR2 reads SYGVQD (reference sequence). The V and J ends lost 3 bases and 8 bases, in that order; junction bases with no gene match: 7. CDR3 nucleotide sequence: TGCGCCAGCAGTGAACCCGGGACAGGGGTCGATGAGCAGTTCTTC. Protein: CASSEPGTGVDEQFF.

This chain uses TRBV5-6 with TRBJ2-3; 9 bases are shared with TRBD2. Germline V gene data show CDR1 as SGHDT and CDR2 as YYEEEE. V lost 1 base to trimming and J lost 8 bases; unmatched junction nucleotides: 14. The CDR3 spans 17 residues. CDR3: CASSLLQAGLAQSTQYF. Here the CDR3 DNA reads TGTGCCAGCAGCTTGCTCCAAGCGGGACTAGCACAGAGTACGCAGTATTTT. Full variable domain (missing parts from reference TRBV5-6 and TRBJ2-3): DAGVTQSPTHLIKTRGQQVTLRCSPKSGHDTVSWYQQALGQGPQFIFQYYEEEERQRGNFPDRFSGHQFPNYSSELNVNALLLGDSALYLCASSLLQAGLAQSTQYFGPGTRLTVL.

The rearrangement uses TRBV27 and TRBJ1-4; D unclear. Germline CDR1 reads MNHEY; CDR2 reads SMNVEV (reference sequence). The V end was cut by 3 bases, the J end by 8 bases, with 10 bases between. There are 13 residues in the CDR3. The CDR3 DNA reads TGTGCCAGCAGTTTTTTCAGAGGAGAAAAACTGTTTTTT. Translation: CASSFFRGEKLFF.

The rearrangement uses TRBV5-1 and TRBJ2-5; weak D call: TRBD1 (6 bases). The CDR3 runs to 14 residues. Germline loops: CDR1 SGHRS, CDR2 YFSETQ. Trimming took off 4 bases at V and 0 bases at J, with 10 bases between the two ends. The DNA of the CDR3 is TGCGCCAGCAGCCATCAGGGGTACCAAGAGACCCAGTACTTC. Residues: CASSHQGYQETQYF.

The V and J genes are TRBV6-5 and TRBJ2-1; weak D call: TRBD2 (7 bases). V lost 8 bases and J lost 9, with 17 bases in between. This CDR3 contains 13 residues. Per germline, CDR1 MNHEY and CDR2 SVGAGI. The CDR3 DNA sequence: TGTGCCAGCTTTAGGGGGGGGGCCAGTGAGCAGTTCTTC. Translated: CASFRGGASEQFF.

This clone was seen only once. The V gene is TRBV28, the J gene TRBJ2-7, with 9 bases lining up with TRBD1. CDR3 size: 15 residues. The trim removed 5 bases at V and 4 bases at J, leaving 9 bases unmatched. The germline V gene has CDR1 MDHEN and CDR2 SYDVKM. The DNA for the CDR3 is TGTGCCAGCAGTGGTCCGGGACAGGGAGTGTACGAGCAGTACTTC. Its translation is CASSGPGQGVYEQYF. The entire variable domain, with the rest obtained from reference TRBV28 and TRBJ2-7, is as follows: DVKVTQSSRYLVKRTGEKVFLECVQDMDHENMFWYRQDPGLGLRLIYFSYDVKMKEKGDIPEGYSVSREKKERFSLILESASTNQTSMYLCASSGPGQGVYEQYFGPGTRLTVT.

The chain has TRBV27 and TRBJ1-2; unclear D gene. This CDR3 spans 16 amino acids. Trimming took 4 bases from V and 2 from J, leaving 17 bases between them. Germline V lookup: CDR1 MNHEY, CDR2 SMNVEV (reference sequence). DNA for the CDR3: TGTGCCAGCAGTTCATCCCCGCCGGCCAAGAACTATGGCTACACCTTC. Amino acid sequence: CASSSSPPAKNYGYTF.

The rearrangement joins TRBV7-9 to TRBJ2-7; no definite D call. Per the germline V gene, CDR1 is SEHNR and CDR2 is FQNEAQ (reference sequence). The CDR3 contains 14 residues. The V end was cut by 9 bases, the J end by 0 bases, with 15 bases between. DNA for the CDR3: TGTGCCAGTGCATTGATGGATGGCTCCTACGAGCAGTACTTC. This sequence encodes CASALMDGSYEQYF.